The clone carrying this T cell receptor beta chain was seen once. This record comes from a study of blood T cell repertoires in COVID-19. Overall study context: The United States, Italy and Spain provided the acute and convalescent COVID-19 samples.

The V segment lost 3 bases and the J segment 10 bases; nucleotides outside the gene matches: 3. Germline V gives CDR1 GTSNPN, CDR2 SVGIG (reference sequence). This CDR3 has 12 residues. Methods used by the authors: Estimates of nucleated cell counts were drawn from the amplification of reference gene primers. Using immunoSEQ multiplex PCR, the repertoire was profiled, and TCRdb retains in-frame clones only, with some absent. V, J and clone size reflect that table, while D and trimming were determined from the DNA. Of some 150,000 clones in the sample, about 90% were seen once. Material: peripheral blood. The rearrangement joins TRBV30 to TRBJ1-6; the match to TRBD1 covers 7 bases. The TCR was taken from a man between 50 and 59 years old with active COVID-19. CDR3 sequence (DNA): TGTGCCTGGAGCAGACAGGGATCACCCCTCCACTTT. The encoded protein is CAWSRQGSPLHF.